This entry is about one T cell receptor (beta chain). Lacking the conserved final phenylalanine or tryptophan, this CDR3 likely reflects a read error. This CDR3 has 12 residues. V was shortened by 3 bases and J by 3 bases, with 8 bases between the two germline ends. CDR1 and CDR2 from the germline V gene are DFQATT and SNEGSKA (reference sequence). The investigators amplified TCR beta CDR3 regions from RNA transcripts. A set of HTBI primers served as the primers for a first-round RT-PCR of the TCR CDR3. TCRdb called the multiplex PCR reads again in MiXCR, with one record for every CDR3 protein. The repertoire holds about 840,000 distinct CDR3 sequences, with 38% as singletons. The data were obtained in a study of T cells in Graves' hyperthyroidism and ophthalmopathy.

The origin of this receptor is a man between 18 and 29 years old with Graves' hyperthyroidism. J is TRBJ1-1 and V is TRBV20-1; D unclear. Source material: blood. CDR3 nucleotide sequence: TGCAGTGCTAGGGTCGGGGACACTGAAGCTTTCCTT. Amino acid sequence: CSARVGDTEAFL.